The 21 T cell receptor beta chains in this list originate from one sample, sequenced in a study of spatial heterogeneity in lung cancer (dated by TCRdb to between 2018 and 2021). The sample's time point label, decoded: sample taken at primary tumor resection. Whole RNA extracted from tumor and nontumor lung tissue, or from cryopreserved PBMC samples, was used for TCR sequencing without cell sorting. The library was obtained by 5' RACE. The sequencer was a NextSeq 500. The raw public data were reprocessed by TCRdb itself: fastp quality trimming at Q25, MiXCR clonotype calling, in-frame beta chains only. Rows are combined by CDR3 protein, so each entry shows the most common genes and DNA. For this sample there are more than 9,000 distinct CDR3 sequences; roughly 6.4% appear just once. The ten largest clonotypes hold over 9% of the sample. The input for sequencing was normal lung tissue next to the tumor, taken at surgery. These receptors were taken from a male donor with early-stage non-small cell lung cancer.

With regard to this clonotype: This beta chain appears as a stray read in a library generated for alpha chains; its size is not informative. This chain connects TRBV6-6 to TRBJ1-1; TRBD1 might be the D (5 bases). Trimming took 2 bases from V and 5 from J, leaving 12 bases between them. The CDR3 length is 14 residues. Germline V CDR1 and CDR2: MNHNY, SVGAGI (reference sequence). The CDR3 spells CASSYTQGRTEAFF. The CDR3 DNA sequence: TGTGCCAGCAGTTACACCCAGGGTCGAACTGAAGCTTTCTTT.

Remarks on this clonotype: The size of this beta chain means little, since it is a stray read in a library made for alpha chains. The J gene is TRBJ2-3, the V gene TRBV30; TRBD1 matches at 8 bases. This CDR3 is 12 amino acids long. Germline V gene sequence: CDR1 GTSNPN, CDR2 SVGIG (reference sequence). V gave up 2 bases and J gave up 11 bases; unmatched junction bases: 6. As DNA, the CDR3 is TGTGCCTGGAGTTACGGGACAGGCTGGCAGTATTTT. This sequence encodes CAWSYGTGWQYF.

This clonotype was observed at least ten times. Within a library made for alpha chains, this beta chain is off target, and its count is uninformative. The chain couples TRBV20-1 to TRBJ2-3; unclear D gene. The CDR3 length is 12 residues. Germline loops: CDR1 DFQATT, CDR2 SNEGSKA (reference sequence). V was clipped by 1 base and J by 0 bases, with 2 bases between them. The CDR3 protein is CSARASTDTQYF. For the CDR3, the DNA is TGCAGTGCTAGAGCTAGCACAGATACGCAGTATTTT.

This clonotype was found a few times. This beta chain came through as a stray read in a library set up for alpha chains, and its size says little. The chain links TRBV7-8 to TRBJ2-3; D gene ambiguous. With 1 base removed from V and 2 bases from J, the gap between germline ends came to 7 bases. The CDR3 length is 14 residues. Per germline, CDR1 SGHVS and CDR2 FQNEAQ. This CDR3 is CASSLVAATDTQYF. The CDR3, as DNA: TGTGCCAGCAGCTTAGTAGCCGCCACAGATACGCAGTATTTT.

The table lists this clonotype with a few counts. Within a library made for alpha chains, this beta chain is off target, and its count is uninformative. CDR3 bases: TGCAGCGTTGGGCGGGGCACCGGGGAGCTGTTTTTT. Translated: CSVGRGTGELFF. The chain joins TRBV29-1 to TRBJ2-2; D might be TRBD2 (6 bases). Germline V gene data show CDR1 as SQVTM and CDR2 as ANQGSEA. V dropped 4 bases and J dropped 4 bases, with 7 bases sitting between them. This CDR3 has 12 amino acids.

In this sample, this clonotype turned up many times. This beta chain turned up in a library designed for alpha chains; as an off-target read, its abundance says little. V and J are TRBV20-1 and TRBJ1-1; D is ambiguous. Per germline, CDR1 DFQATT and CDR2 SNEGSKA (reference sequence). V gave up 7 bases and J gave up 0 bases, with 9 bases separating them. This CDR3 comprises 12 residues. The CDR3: CSVSRLNTEAFF. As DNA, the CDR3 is TGCAGTGTCTCACGGCTGAACACTGAAGCTTTCTTT.

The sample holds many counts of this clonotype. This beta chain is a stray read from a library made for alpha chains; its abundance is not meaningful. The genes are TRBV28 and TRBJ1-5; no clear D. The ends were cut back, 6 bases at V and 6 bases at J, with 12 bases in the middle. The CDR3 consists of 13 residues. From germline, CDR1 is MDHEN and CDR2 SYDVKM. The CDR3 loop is CASSQTVIQPQHF. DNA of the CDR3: TGTGCCAGCAGCCAAACAGTTATTCAGCCCCAGCATTTT.

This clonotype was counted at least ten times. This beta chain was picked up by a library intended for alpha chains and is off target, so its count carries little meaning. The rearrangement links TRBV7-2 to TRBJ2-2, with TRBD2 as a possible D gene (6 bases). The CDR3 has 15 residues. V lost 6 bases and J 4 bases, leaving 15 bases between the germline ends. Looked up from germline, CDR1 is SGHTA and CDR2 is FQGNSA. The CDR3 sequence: CASSQREFRTGELFF. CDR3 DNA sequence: TGTGCCAGCAGTCAACGGGAGTTTCGCACCGGGGAGCTGTTTTTT.

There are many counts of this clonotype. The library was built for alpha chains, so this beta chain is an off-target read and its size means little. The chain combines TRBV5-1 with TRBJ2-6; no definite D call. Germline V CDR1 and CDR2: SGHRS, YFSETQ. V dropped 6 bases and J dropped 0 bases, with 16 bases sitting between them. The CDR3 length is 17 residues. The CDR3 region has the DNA TGCGCCAGCACCGACGATGTGCGCGGCTCTGGGGCCAACGTCCTGACTTTC. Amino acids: CASTDDVRGSGANVLTF. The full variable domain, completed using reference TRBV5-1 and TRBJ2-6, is KAGVTQTPRYLIKTRGQQVTLSCSPISGHRSVSWYQQTPGQGLQFLFEYFSETQRNKGNFPGRFSGRQFSNSRSEMNVSTLELGDSALYLCASTDDVRGSGANVLTFGAGSRLTVL.

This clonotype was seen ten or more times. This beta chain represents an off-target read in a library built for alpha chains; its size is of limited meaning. The CDR3: CASSPGGTGGAYGYTF. The CDR3, as DNA: TGTGCCAGCAGCCCAGGTGGGACAGGGGGCGCCTATGGCTACACCTTC. V is TRBV4-2 and J is TRBJ1-2; 12 bases line up with TRBD1. Germline V gene lookup returns CDR1 LGHNA and CDR2 YNFKEQ. J gave up 4 bases and V 4 bases, and 7 bases lay outside the gene matches. This CDR3 has 16 amino acids.

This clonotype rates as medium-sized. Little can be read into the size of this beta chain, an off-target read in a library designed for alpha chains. The DNA of the CDR3 is TGCAGCGCCAAAGGACTAGCGGACTACAATGAGCAGTTCTTC. Its protein product is CSAKGLADYNEQFF. V is TRBV29-1 and J is TRBJ2-1, with 10 bases aligning to TRBD2. The germline V gene has CDR1 SQVTM and CDR2 ANQGSEA. This CDR3 has 14 residues. Trimming removed 7 bases from V and 3 bases from J; junction bases left unmatched: 6.

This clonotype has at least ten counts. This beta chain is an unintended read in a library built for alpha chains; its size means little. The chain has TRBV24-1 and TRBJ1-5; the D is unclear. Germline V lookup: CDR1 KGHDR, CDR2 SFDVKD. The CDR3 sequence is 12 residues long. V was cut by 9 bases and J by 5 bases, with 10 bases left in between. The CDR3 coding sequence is TGTGCCACCGGCGATGGAGATCAGCCCCAGCATTTT. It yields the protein CATGDGDQPQHF.

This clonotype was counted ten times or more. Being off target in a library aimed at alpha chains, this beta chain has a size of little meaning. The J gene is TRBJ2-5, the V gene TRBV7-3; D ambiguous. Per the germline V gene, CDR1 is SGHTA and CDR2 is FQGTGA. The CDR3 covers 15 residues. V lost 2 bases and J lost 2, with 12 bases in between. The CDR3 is CASSLSPGRQETQYF. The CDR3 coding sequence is TGTGCCAGCAGCTTATCCCCTGGCAGGCAAGAGACCCAGTACTTC.

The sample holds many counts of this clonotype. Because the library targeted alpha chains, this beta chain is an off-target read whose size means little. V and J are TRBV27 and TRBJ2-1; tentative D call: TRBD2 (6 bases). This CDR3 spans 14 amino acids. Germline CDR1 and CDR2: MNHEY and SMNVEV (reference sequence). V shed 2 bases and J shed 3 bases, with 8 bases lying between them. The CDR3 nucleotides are TGTGCCAGCAGTTTAGCGGGGTACTACAATGAGCAGTTCTTC. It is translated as CASSLAGYYNEQFF.

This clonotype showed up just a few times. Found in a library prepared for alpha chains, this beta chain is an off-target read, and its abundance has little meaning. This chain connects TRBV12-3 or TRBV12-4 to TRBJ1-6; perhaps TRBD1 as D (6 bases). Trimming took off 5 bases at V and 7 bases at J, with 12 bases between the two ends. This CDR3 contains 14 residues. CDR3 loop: CASSTRGGNSPLHF. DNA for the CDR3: TGTGCCAGCAGTACCAGGGGTGGAAATTCACCCCTCCACTTT.

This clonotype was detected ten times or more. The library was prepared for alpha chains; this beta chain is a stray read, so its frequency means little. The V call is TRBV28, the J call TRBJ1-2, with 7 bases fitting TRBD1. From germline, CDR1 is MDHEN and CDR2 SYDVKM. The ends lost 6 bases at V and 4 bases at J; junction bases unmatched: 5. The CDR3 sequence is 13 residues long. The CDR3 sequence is CASREGTAYGYTF. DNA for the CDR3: TGTGCCAGCAGGGAAGGGACAGCCTATGGCTACACCTTC.

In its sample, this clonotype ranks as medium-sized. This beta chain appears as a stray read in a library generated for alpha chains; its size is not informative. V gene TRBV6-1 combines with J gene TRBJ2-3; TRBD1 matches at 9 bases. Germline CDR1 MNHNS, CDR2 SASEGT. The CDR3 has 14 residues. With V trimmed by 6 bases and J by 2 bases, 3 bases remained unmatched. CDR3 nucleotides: TGTGCCAGCAGGGACAGGGGTCCCACAGATACGCAGTATTTT. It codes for CASRDRGPTDTQYF.

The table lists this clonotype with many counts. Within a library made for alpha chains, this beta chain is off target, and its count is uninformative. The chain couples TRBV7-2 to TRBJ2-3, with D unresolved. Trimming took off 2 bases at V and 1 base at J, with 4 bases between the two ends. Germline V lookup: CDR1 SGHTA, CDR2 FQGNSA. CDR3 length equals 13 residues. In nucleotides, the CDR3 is TGTGCCAGCAGCTTACAACGCACAGATACGCAGTATTTT. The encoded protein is CASSLQRTDTQYF.

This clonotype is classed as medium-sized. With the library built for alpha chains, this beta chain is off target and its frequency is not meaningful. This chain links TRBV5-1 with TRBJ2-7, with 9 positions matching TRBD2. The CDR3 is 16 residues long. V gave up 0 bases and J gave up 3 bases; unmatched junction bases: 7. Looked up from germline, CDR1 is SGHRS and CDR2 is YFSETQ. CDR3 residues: CASSLAVSGSFYEQYF. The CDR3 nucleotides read TGCGCCAGCAGCTTGGCAGTTAGCGGGAGTTTCTACGAGCAGTACTTC.

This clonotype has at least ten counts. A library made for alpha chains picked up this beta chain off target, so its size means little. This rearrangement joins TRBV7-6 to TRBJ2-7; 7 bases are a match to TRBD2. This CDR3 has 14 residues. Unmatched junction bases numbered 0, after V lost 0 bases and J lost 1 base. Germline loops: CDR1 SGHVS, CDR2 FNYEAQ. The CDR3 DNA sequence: TGTGCCAGCAGCTTAGCGGGAGGGTCCTACGAGCAGTACTTC. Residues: CASSLAGGSYEQYF.

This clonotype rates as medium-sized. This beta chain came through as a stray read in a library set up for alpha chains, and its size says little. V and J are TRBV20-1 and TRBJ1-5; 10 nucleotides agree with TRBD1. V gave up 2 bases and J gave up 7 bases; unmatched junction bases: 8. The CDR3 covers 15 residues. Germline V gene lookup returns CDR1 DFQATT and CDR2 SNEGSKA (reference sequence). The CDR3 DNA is TGCAGTGCTAGACGGACAGGGGGTGAGGGACAGCCCCAGCATTTT. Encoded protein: CSARRTGGEGQPQHF.